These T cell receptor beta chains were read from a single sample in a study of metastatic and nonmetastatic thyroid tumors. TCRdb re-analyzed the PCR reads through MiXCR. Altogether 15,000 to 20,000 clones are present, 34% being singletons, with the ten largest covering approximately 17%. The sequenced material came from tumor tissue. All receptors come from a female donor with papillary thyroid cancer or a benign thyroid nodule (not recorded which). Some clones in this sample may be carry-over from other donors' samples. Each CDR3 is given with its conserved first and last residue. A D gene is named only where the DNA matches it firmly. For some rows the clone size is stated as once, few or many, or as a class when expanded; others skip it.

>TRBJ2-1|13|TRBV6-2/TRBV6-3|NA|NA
TGTGCCAGCAGTTATTTGGGGTTAGCTGAGCAGTTCTTC
CASSYLGLAEQFF
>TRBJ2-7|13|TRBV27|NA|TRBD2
TGTGCCAGCAGCTGGACTAGCGGGACCGAGCAGTACTTC
CASSWTSGTEQYF
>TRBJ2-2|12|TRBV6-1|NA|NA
TGTGCCACCGAGGGGAACACCGGGGAGCTGTTTTTT
CATEGNTGELFF
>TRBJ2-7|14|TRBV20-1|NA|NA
TGCAGTGCTAGAGTTGGGGGGAGGGGGTACGAGCAGTACTTC
CSARVGGRGYEQYF
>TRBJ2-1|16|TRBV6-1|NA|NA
TGTGCCAGCAGTGCTAACGGGCTCCGCTCCTACAATGAGCAGTTCTTC
CASSANGLRSYNEQFF
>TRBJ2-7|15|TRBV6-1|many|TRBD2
TGTGCCAGCAGTGAAGGTGGGGGGGGTTGGTACGAGCAGTACTTC
CASSEGGGGWYEQYF
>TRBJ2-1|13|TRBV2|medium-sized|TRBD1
TGTGCCAGCAGTGTGGACAGGGTCGATGAGCAGTTCTTC
CASSVDRVDEQFF
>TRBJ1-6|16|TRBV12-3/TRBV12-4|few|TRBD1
TGTGCCAGCAGTTTAATGATGACAGGGGCCTATTCACCCCTCCACTTT
CASSLMMTGAYSPLHF
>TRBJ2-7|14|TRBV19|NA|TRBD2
TGTGCCAGTAGTTTTAGCGGGAGGTCCTACGAGCAGTACTTC
CASSFSGRSYEQYF
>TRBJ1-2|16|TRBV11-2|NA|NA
TGTGCCAGCAGATTTCGGGCGCCCCCAGGGGACTATGGCTACACCTTC
CASRFRAPPGDYGYTF
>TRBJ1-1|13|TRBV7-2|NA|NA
TGTGCCAGCAGCATGACCCAGACTGCCAAAGCTTTCTTT
CASSMTQTAKAFF
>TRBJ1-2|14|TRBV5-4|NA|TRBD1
TGTGCCAGCAGCCCCAATTCAGGGGGCGGCGGCTACACCTTC
CASSPNSGGGGYTF
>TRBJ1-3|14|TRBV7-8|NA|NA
TGTACCAGCAGCTTAGACAGCTCTGGAAACACCATATATTTT
CTSSLDSSGNTIYF
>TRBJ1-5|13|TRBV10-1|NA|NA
TGCGCCAGCAGTGAGTCCGGCAATCAGCCCCAGCATTTT
CASSESGNQPQHF
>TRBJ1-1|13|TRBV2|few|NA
TGTGCCAGCAGTGTATACGGGAACACTGAAGCTTTCTTT
CASSVYGNTEAFF
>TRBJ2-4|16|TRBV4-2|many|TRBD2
TGTGCCAGCTCCCCCCCTAGCGGGAGGGGTCAAAACATTCAGTACTTC
CASSPPSGRGQNIQYF
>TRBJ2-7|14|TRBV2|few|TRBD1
TGTGCCAGCAGACACAGGGGGCGCCTCCTCGAGCAGTACTTC
CASRHRGRLLEQYF
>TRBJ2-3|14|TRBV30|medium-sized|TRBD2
TGTGCCTGGTCTGGACTAGCGGGAGAAGATACGCAGTATTTT
CAWSGLAGEDTQYF
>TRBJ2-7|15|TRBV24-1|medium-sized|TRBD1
TGTGCCACCAGTGAAAACAGGGGCGGCGTCTACGAGCAGTACTTC
CATSENRGGVYEQYF
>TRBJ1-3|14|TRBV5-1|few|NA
TGCGCCAGCAGCTTGGAACCTTCTGGAAACACCATATATTTT
CASSLEPSGNTIYF
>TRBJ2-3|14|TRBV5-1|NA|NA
TGCGCCAGCAGCTCTTGGGGGAGTACAGATACGCAGTATTTT
CASSSWGSTDTQYF
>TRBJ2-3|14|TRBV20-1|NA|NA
TGCAGTGCTTCGCGGGCGAGTAGAACAGATACGCAGTATTTT
CSASRASRTDTQYF
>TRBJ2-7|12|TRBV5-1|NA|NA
TGCGCCAGCAGCGTAGGATCATCCGAGCAGTACTTC
CASSVGSSEQYF
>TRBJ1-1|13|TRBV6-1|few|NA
TGTGCCAGCAGTGTACAGGTGAACACTGAAGCTTTCTTT
CASSVQVNTEAFF
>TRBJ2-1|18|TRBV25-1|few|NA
TGTGCCAGCAGCAGATCCTATACTCGGGGGGCCCGGTACAATGAGCAGTTCTTC
CASSRSYTRGARYNEQFF
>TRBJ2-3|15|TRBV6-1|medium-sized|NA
TGTGCCAGCAGTTCACAGGCCGAGAACACAGATACGCAGTATTTT
CASSSQAENTDTQYF
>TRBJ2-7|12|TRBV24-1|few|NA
TGTGCCACCAGTGATTTTTGGAACGAGCAGTACTTC
CATSDFWNEQYF
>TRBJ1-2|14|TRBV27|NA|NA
TGTGCCAGCAGTTTTCTCTCAGGGTCTTTCGGCTACACCTTC
CASSFLSGSFGYTF
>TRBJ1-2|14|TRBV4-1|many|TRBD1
TGCGCCAGCAGCCGGGACAGGGATTTGGGTGGCTACACCTTC
CASSRDRDLGGYTF
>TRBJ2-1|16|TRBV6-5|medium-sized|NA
TGTGCCAGCAGTTCCGGCCTAGGGGGTGCCTACAATGAGCAGTTCTTC
CASSSGLGGAYNEQFF
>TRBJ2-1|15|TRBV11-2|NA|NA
TGTGCCAGCAGCTTAGAAGCGACAGGCCACAATGAGCAGTTCTTC
CASSLEATGHNEQFF
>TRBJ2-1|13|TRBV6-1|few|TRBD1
TGTGCCAGCAGTGAGGACAGGAACAATGAGCAGTTCTTC
CASSEDRNNEQFF
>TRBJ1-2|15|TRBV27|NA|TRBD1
TGTGCCAGCAGTTTCGACAGGGGGCGGAACTATGGCTACACCTTC
CASSFDRGRNYGYTF
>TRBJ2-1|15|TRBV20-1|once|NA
TGCAGTGTCCAACTTCGGGACTCCTCCTACAATGAGCAGTTCTTC
CSVQLRDSSYNEQFF
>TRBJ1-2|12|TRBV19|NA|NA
TGTACCTGTAGTGCCGGGGACTATGGCTACACCTTC
CTCSAGDYGYTF
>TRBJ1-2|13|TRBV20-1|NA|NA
TGCAGTGCTAGCGATCCTGGGGGCCATGGCTACACCTTC
CSASDPGGHGYTF
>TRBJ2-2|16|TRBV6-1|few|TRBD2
TGTGCCAGCACCAGGGGACTAGCGGGGAACACCGGGGAGCTGTTTTTT
CASTRGLAGNTGELFF
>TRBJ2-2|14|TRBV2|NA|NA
TGTGCCAGCAGTGAACAAGGATCCACCGGGGAGCTGTTTTTT
CASSEQGSTGELFF
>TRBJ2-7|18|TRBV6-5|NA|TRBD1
TGTGCCAGCAGTTACTCGAGACCCTATTCCGGGACAGGGAGCGAGCAGTACTTC
CASSYSRPYSGTGSEQYF
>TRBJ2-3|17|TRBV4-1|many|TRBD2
TGCGCCAGCAGCCAATCCGGACTAGCGGGAGTTTCAGATACGCAGTATTTT
CASSQSGLAGVSDTQYF